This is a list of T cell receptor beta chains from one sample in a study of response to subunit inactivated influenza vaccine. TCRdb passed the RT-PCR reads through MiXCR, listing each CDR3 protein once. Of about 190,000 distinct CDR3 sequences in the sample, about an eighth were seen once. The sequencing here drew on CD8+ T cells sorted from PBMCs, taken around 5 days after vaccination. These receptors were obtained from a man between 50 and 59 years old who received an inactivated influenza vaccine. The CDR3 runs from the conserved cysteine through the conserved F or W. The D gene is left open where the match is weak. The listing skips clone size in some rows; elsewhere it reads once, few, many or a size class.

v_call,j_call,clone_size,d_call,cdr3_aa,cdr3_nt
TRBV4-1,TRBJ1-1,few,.,CASSQESHTEAFF,TGCGCCAGCAGCCAAGAATCCCACACTGAAGCTTTCTTT
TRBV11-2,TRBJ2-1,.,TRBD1,CASSWGTGISSYNEQFF,TGTGCCAGCAGCTGGGGGACAGGGATCAGCTCCTACAATGAGCAGTTCTTC
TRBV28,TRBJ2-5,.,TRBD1,CASTTGGLQTQYF,TGTGCCAGCACCACAGGGGGCCTTCAGACCCAGTACTTC
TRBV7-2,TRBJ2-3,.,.,CASSHGTPVPPDTQYF,TGTGCCAGCAGCCATGGGACTCCCGTTCCCCCAGATACGCAGTATTTT
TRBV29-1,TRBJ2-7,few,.,CSVRQGGEFTEQYF,TGCAGCGTCCGACAAGGGGGGGAGTTTACGGAGCAGTACTTC
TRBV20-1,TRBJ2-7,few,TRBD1,CSARARTGGAWYEQYF,TGCAGTGCTAGAGCTCGGACAGGGGGCGCTTGGTACGAGCAGTACTTC
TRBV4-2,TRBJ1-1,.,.,CASSQVIGREAMNTEAFF,TGTGCCAGCAGCCAAGTAATTGGTAGGGAAGCAATGAACACTGAAGCTTTCTTT
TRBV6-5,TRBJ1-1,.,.,CASSYSQLNTEAFF,TGTGCCAGCAGTTACTCACAGCTGAACACTGAAGCTTTCTTT
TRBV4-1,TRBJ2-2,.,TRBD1,CASSQTGVVGELFF,TGCGCCAGCAGCCAGACAGGGGTGGTCGGGGAGCTGTTTTTT
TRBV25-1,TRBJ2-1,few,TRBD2,CASSEFQREFTYNEQFF,TGTGCCAGCAGTGAATTTCAGCGGGAGTTCACCTACAATGAGCAGTTCTTC
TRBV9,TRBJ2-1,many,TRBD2,CASSVGSGSVTEQFF,TGTGCCAGCAGCGTGGGTAGCGGGAGCGTAACCGAGCAGTTCTTC
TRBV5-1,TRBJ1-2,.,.,CDKTPKVNTF,TGCGACAAAACCCCGAAAGTCAACACCTTC
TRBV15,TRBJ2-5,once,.,CATSREGIGETQYF,TGTGCCACCAGCAGAGAAGGGATAGGAGAGACCCAGTACTTC
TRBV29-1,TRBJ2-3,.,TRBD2,CSVEAGATDTQYF,TGCAGCGTTGAGGCGGGAGCAACAGATACGCAGTATTTT
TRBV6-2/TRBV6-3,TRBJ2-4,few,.,CASRPGFGENIQYF,TGTGCCAGCAGGCCAGGGTTTGGTGAGAACATTCAGTACTTC
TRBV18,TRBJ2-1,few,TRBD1,CASSGQAYNEQFF,TGTGCCAGCTCGGGACAGGCTTACAATGAGCAGTTCTTC
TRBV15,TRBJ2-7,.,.,CATSSSPSGEQYF,TGTGCCACCAGCAGTTCCCCTTCCGGCGAGCAGTACTTC
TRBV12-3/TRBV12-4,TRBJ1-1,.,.,CASSSNREGTEAFF,TGTGCCAGCAGTTCCAATAGGGAGGGAACTGAAGCTTTCTTT
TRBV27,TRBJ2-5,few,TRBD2,CASSLIGPSGRAGREETQYF,TGTGCCAGCAGCCTGATTGGGCCTAGCGGGAGGGCCGGAAGGGAAGAGACCCAGTACTTC
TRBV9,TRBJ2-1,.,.,CASSVGVSSNEQFF,TGTGCCAGCAGCGTAGGGGTTAGCTCAAATGAGCAGTTCTTC
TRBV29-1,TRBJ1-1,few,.,CSVEEYGAEAFF,TGCAGCGTTGAAGAATACGGGGCTGAAGCTTTCTTT
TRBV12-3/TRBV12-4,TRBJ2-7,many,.,CASSRGESSYEQYF,TGTGCCAGCAGCCGTGGAGAGAGCTCCTACGAGCAGTACTTC
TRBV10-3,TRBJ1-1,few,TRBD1,CAISEAGQGIEAFF,TGTGCCATCAGTGAGGCAGGACAGGGGATTGAAGCTTTCTTT
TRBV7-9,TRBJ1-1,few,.,CASSKDWHTEAFF,TGTGCCAGCAGCAAAGACTGGCACACTGAAGCTTTCTTT
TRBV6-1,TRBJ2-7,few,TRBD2,CASRDPGTSGYEQYF,TGTGCCAGCAGAGACCCCGGGACTAGCGGGTACGAGCAGTACTTC
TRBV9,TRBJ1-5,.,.,CASSVQGGNQPQQF,TGTGCCAGCAGCGTACAGGGCGGGAATCAGCCCCAGCAATTT
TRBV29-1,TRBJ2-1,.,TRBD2,CSVTGLAGPNEQFF,TGCAGCGTTACCGGACTAGCGGGCCCCAATGAGCAGTTCTTC
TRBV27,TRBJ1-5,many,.,CASRSPYSNQPQHF,TGTGCCAGCAGGTCACCGTATAGCAATCAGCCCCAGCATTTT
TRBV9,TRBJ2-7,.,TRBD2,CASSVAGGPIYEQYF,TGTGCCAGCAGCGTAGCGGGAGGACCCATCTACGAGCAGTACTTC
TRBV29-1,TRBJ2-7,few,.,CSVRASYEQYF,TGCAGCGTTCGGGCCTCCTACGAGCAGTACTTC
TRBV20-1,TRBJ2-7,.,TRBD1,CSALDRGYEQYF,TGCAGTGCTCTGGACAGGGGCTACGAGCAGTACTTC
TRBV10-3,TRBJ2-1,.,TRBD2,CAISDVSGRSYNEQFF,TGTGCCATCAGTGACGTTAGCGGGAGATCCTACAATGAGCAGTTCTTC
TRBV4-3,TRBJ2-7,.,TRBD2,CASSQAAGGIVRVEQYF,TGCGCCAGCAGCCAAGCTGCGGGGGGGATAGTACGTGTCGAGCAGTACTTC
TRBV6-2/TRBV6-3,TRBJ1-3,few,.,CASTPLGRLDGGNTIYF,TGTGCCAGCACCCCACTGGGACGACTAGACGGCGGAAACACCATATATTTT
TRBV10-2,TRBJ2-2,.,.,CASSEATNTGELFF,TGCGCCAGCAGTGAGGCGACGAACACCGGGGAGCTGTTTTTT
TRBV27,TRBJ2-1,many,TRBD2,CASSLTSGVYNEQFF,TGTGCCAGCAGTTTAACTAGCGGGGTATACAATGAGCAGTTCTTC
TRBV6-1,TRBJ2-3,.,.,CASSLSPTGVQGDTQYF,TGTGCCAGCAGCCTCAGCCCGACAGGAGTCCAAGGAGATACGCAGTATTTT
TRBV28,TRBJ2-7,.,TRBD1,CASTYQGASNEQYF,TGTGCCAGCACCTACCAGGGGGCCAGTAACGAGCAGTACTTC
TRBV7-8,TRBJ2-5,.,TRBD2,CASSLVGTSGIETQYF,TGTGCCAGCAGCTTAGTTGGGACTAGCGGGATAGAGACCCAGTACTTC
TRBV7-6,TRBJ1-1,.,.,CASSLGGLLNTEAFF,TGTGCCAGCAGCTTAGGGGGACTCCTGAACACTGAAGCTTTCTTT
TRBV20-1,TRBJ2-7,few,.,CSATGGESYEQYF,TGCAGTGCTACTGGCGGGGAGTCCTACGAGCAGTACTTC
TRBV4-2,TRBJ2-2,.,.,CASSQGDFLNTGELFF,TGTGCCAGCAGCCAAGGGGACTTCTTAAACACCGGGGAGCTGTTTTTT
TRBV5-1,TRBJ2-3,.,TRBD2,CASSSILAGGYPSERTDTQYF,TGCGCCAGCAGCTCTATCCTAGCGGGAGGGTACCCCTCGGAGCGCACAGATACGCAGTATTTT
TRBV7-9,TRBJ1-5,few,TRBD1,CASSSGTGVQPQHF,TGTGCCAGCAGCTCAGGGACAGGGGTTCAGCCCCAGCATTTT
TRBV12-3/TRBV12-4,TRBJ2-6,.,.,CASSLPLGLGGANVLTF,TGTGCCAGCAGTTTACCGTTAGGGTTGGGTGGGGCCAACGTCCTGACTTTC
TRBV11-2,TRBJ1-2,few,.,CASSLGKTYGYTF,TGTGCCAGCAGCTTAGGGAAAACCTATGGCTACACCTTC
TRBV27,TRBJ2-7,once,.,CASSPRRYYEQYF,TGTGCCAGCAGTCCGCGACGCTACTACGAGCAGTACTTC
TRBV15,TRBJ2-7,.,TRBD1,CATSWSTGQGHEQYF,TGTGCCACCAGTTGGAGCACAGGACAGGGCCACGAGCAGTACTTC